The clone carrying this T cell receptor (beta chain) was counted between two and nine times. The antigen is unknown. Unique molecular identifiers were affixed to single, distinct cDNA molecules. TCRdb called the 5' RACE reads again in MiXCR, with one record for every CDR3 protein. The sample consists of tens of thousands of distinct CDR3 sequences, roughly 4.2% of them appearing once. The record originates from a study of early T cells in non-severe SARS-CoV-2 infection. Study context: Sequencing of bulk RNA from unsorted whole blood was done, without chain pairing.

Notes on the study in general: The VDJdb matching leaned toward anti-spike CD8 responses and overlooked private and CD4 specificities.

The source of this sequence is an adult who was a healthcare worker with PCR-confirmed SARS-CoV-2 infection or an uninfected control (not recorded which). Sequencing input: whole blood.

The CDR3 DNA is TGTGCCAGCAGCTTAGGGCGGAGACAATTCGGTTCACCCCTCCACTTT. This translates into CASSLGRRQFGSPLHF. The chain employs TRBV11-2 and TRBJ1-6; D is unresolved. The V gene's germline CDR1 is SGHAT and CDR2 FQNNGV. The CDR3 sequence is 16 residues long. The V and J ends lost 1 base and 9 bases respectively, with 16 bases between them.